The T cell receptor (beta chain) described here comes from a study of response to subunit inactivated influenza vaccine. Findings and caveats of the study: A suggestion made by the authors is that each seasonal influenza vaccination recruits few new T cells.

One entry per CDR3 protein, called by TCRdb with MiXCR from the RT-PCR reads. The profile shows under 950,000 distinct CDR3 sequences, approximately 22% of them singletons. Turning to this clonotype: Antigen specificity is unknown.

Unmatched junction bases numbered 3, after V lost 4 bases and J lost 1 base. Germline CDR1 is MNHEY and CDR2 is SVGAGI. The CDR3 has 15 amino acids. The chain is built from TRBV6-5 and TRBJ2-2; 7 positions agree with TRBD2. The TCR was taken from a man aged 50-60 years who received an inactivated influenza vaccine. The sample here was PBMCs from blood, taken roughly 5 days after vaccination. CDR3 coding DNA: TGTGCCAGCAGTTTCGCTAGCGGGAACACCGGGGAGCTGTTTTTT. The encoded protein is CASSFASGNTGELFF.